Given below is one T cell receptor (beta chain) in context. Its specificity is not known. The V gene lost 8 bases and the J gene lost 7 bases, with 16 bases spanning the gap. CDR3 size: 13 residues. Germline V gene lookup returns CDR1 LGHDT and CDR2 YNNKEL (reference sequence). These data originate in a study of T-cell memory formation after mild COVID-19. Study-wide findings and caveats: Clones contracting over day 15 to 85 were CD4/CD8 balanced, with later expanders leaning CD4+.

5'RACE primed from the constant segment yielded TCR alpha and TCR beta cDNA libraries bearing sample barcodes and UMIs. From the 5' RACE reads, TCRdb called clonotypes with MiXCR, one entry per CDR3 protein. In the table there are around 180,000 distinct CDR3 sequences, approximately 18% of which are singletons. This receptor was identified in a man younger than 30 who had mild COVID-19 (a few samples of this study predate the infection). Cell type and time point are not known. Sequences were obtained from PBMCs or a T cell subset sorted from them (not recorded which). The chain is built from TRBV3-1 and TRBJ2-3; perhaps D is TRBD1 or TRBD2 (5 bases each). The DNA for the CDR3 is TGTGCCAGCGCCTTCCGGGACGCTAATACGCAGTATTTT. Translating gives CASAFRDANTQYF.